The entry below describes one T cell receptor beta chain. This table comes from immunoSEQ multiplex PCR, and its TCRdb copy is limited to in-frame clones, with some not included. The sample records 110,000 or so clones, roughly 80% being singletons. The data stem from a study of blood T cell repertoires in COVID-19. This CDR3 has 15 amino acids. Trimming stripped 3 bases from V and 1 base from J, with 7 bases between. Per germline, CDR1 LNHDA and CDR2 SQIVND (reference sequence). Source material: peripheral blood. The receptor was derived from a man between 65 and 80 years old with acute or convalescent COVID-19. The rearrangement joins TRBV19 to TRBJ2-6; D is unclear. Here the CDR3 DNA reads TGTGCCAGTAGTATGGTTCGGTCTGGGGCCAACGTCCTGACTTTC. Translating it yields CASSMVRSGANVLTF.